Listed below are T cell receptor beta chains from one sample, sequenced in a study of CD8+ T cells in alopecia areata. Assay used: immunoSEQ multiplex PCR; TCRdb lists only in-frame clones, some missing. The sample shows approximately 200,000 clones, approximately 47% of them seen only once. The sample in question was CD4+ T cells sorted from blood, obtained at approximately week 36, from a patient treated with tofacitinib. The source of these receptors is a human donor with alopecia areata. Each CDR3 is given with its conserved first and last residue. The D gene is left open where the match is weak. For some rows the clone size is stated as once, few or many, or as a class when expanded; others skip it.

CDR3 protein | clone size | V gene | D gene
CASSLAGGGTEAFF | . | TRBV7-8 | TRBD1
CASSVLAGSSYEQYF | . | TRBV9 | TRBD2
CASSPSGARMNTEAFF | . | TRBV7-2 | .
CASSGGGKDGYTF | . | TRBV5-4 | .
CASSQQTGPYGYTF | . | TRBV4-2 | TRBD1
CASSPPTSGSTGELFF | . | TRBV28 | TRBD2
CARGGQGAYEQYF | many | TRBV27 | TRBD1
CASRIDRGEQPQHF | few | TRBV28 | TRBD1
CASSLSRTSYEQYF | few | TRBV11-1 | TRBD2
CAGSLDSGGGSGYTF | . | TRBV7-2 | TRBD1
CSVNSGRNLYEQYF | . | TRBV29-1 | TRBD2
CASSPQTENTEAFF | . | TRBV5-1 | .
CASSSRAGGLNYGYTF | . | TRBV11-2 | .
CSARDRGITDTQYF | few | TRBV29-1 | TRBD1